This TCR beta chain comes out of a study of vaccination effects on CD4 cells after COVID-19. Points from the study as a whole: Healthy vaccine recipients' vaccine-induced clones were almost all SARS-CoV-2 mono-reactive.

Under the ViraFEST assay, PBMC were stimulated with viral peptide pools so that antigen-specific CD4+ T cells expanded. Sequencing was performed afterwards. Isolating CD4+ T cells followed 9 to 11 days of culture. Having tested negative for nucleocapsid antibodies, the vaccine recipients showed no prior SARS-CoV-2 infection. Germline V gene sequence: CDR1 KGHDR, CDR2 SFDVKD. The CDR3 is 12 amino acids. Trimming stripped 6 bases from V and 4 bases from J, with 5 bases between. This clone was seen only once. Its specificity is not known. Using immunoSEQ multiplex PCR, the repertoire was profiled, and TCRdb retains in-frame clones only, with some absent. This table has some 68,000 clones, over 70% appearing once.

The V call is TRBV24-1, the J call TRBJ2-2; no firm D call. The TCR was taken from a human donor who received a COVID-19 vaccine. Sequenced material: CD4+ T cells from PBMCs cultured with SARS-CoV-2 spike peptides, taken before COVID-19 vaccination. The CDR3 sequence: CATSIPTGELFF. For the CDR3, the DNA is TGTGCCACCAGTATCCCCACCGGGGAGCTGTTTTTT.